The 20 T cell receptor beta chains presented below share a single source sample, sequenced in a study of blood T cell repertoires in COVID-19. Here immunoSEQ multiplex PCR was the method, and the copy in TCRdb shows in-frame clones only, minus some. The repertoire holds about 220,000 clones, with about 78% as singletons. The source material was peripheral blood. The source of these receptors is a woman aged 70 to 79 with acute or convalescent COVID-19.

The chain links TRBV5-4 to TRBJ1-1, with D possibly being TRBD1 (6 bases). The CDR3 runs to 13 residues. Trimming removed 1 base from V and 4 bases from J, with 8 bases in between. In germline, CDR1 is SGHNT, CDR2 YYREEE (reference sequence). The CDR3 here is CASSLLQGTEAFF. The CDR3 nucleotides are TGTGCCAGCAGCTTGTTACAGGGCACTGAAGCTTTCTTT.

The V call is TRBV7-3, the J call TRBJ2-1, with TRBD2 as a possible D gene (5 bases). The germline gives CDR1 SGHTA, CDR2 FQGTGA. This CDR3 is 15 amino acids long. With 3 bases removed from V and 6 bases from J, the gap between germline ends came to 15 bases. For the CDR3, the DNA is TGTGCCAGCAGCTTTCTGCTAGCAGATCTCAATGAGCAGTTCTTC. Translated: CASSFLLADLNEQFF.

V is TRBV14 and J is TRBJ2-7; D call uncertain. Germline V gene data show CDR1 as SGHDN and CDR2 as FVKESK. V lost 6 bases and J 0 bases, leaving 6 bases between the germline ends. The length of the CDR3 is 12 residues. The CDR3 DNA is TGTGCCAGCAGGGTCAGCTCCTACGAGCAGTACGTC. Translating it yields CASRVSSYEQYV.

J is TRBJ1-4 and V is TRBV18, with TRBD1 matching 10 bases. V lost 6 bases, J lost 8 bases, and 6 bases stayed unmatched. Germline loops: CDR1 KGHSH, CDR2 LQKENI. The CDR3 has 14 amino acids. CDR3 loop: CASSVSGQGEKLFF. For the CDR3, the DNA is TGTGCCAGCTCCGTGTCGGGACAGGGGGAAAAACTGTTTTTT.

CDR3 residues: CANFSLQGVPPQHF. As DNA, the CDR3 is TGTGCCAACTTCTCACTTCAGGGGGTACCGCCCCAGCATTTT. J is TRBJ1-5 and V is TRBV6-5; 7 bases are a match to TRBD1. Germline V CDR1 and CDR2: MNHEY, SVGAGI. V lost 10 bases to trimming and J lost 9 bases; unmatched junction nucleotides: 15. The CDR3 totals 14 residues.

This clone was counted only a few times. V is TRBV18 and J is TRBJ1-2, with 7 bases lining up with TRBD1. Trimming cost V 3 bases and J 4 bases; bases outside gene matches: 11. The CDR3 loop spans 16 amino acids. The germline CDR1 and CDR2 sequences are KGHSH and LQKENI. The CDR3 reads CASSPTTGAQTYGYTF. The CDR3 DNA reads as TGTGCCAGCTCACCTACTACAGGGGCCCAAACCTATGGCTACACCTTC.

The chain employs TRBV5-8 and TRBJ2-2, with a tentative D call TRBD1 (6 bases). The CDR3 is 14 amino acids. V was cut by 2 bases and J by 3 bases, with 8 bases left in between. From germline, CDR1 is SGHTS and CDR2 YDEGEE. The CDR3 nucleotides read TGTGCCAGCAGCTTCGGACAGTACACCGGGGAGCTGTTTTTT. The encoded protein is CASSFGQYTGELFF.

This clone has a count of ten or more. The genes are TRBV24-1 and TRBJ1-2; D ambiguous. Germline lookup yields CDR1 KGHDR and CDR2 SFDVKD. The V gene lost 4 bases and the J gene lost 0 bases, with 8 bases spanning the gap. The CDR3 spans 14 residues. CDR3 protein: CATSDPTSNYGYTF. CDR3 DNA sequence: TGTGCCACCAGTGACCCGACTTCTAACTATGGCTACACCTTC.

The genes are TRBV5-8 and TRBJ2-7; D perhaps matches TRBD1 (5 bases). The ends were cut back, 4 bases at V and 6 bases at J, with 17 bases in the middle. The CDR3 loop spans 14 amino acids. Germline-derived CDR1 and CDR2 are SGHTS and YDEGEE. The CDR3 region is CASSPGRRTSEQYF. As DNA, the CDR3 is TGTGCCAGCAGCCCCGGCCGCAGGACATCCGAGCAGTACTTC.

This clone was seen only once. V is TRBV23-1 and J is TRBJ1-1; no definite D call. TRBV23-1 is filed as an ORF, its function uncertain. V lost 2 bases, J lost 3 bases, and 7 bases lay in between. This CDR3 is 13 amino acids long. The CDR3 sequence: CASSQGPDTEAFF. The CDR3 bases are TGCGCCAGCAGTCAAGGGCCAGACACTGAAGCTTTCTTT.

V is TRBV19 and J is TRBJ2-7, with D perhaps matching TRBD2 (6 bases). The CDR3 has 14 residues. Trimming took 5 bases from V and 4 from J, leaving 15 bases between them. Germline values: CDR1 LNHDA, CDR2 SQIVND (reference sequence). The CDR3 bases are TGTGCCAGTAGTCCAAGCGGCGGGGATTACGAGCAGTACGTC. The encoded protein is CASSPSGGDYEQYV.

The CDR3 loop is CASSPRAGGFLHNEQFF. The CDR3 DNA is TGTGCCAGCAGCCCGAGGGCAGGGGGTTTCTTGCACAATGAGCAGTTCTTC. The chain employs TRBV9 and TRBJ2-1; 7 bases map to TRBD1. The CDR3 extends over 17 amino acids. Germline-derived CDR1 and CDR2 are SGDLS and YYNGEE. V lost 4 bases, J lost 5 bases, and 15 bases stayed unmatched. The variable domain in full, with the rest retrieved from reference TRBV9 and TRBJ2-1, is DSGVTQTPKHLITATGQRVTLRCSPRSGDLSVYWYQQSLDQGLQFLIQYYNGEERAKGNILERFSAQQFPDLHSELNLSSLELGDSALYFCASSPRAGGFLHNEQFFGPGTRLTVL.

The V gene is TRBV5-1, the J gene TRBJ2-1; D perhaps matches TRBD1 (6 bases). The CDR3 loop spans 16 amino acids. Germline CDR1 and CDR2: SGHRS and YFSETQ. Trimming took 4 bases from V and 0 from J, leaving 14 bases between them. CDR3 protein: CASSVTGTSSYNEQFF. In DNA, the CDR3 is TGCGCCAGCAGCGTAACCGGGACAAGCTCCTACAATGAGCAGTTCTTC.

The chain links TRBV5-8 to TRBJ2-5, with D uncertain. The V end was cut by 2 bases, the J end by 5 bases, with 16 bases between. The germline CDR1 and CDR2 sequences are SGHTS and YDEGEE. The CDR3 sequence is 15 residues long. CDR3: CASSFLGQTTETQYF. As DNA, the CDR3 is TGTGCCAGCAGCTTTTTGGGTCAAACTACTGAGACCCAGTACTTC.

The chain joins TRBV18 to TRBJ1-4; D call uncertain. V was cut by 3 bases and J by 7 bases, with 3 bases left in between. Per germline, CDR1 KGHSH and CDR2 LQKENI. The CDR3 contains 11 residues. CDR3 nucleotide sequence: TGTGCCAGCTCACCCGGTGAAAAACTGTTTTTT. This sequence encodes CASSPGEKLFF. Full variable domain (missing parts from reference TRBV18 and TRBJ1-4): NAGVMQNPRHLVRRRGQEARLRCSPMKGHSHVYWYRQLPEEGLKFMVYLQKENIIDESGMPKERFSAEFPKEGPSILRIQQVVRGDSAAYFCASSPGEKLFFGSGTQLSVL.

The chain uses TRBV2 and TRBJ2-5, with D perhaps TRBD2 (5 bases). Per the germline V gene, CDR1 is SNHLY and CDR2 is FYNNEI. The CDR3 has 13 residues. V gave up 6 bases and J gave up 0 bases, with 8 bases separating them. The DNA for the CDR3 is TGTGCCAGCAGGAGGGAGTACCAAGAGACCCAGTACTTC. This gives the protein CASRREYQETQYF. Based on the CDR3 plus reference TRBV2 and TRBJ2-5, the full variable domain is EPEVTQTPSHQVTQMGQEVILRCVPISNHLYFYWYRQILGQKVEFLVSFYNNEISEKSEIFDDQFSVERPDGSNFTLKIRSTKLEDSAMYFCASRREYQETQYFGPGTRLLVL.

V usage is TRBV5-1 and J usage is TRBJ2-1, with 7 bases that match TRBD1. Germline V gives CDR1 SGHRS, CDR2 YFSETQ. The V gene end was trimmed by 4 bases and the J gene end by 9 bases; junction bases not matched to a gene: 16. The CDR3 runs to 16 residues. The CDR3 reads CASSRGTGDSGTEQFF. CDR3 coding DNA: TGCGCCAGCAGCCGCGGAACAGGGGATTCAGGCACTGAGCAGTTCTTC.

This rearrangement joins TRBV5-1 to TRBJ1-2; 9 positions agree with TRBD1. Trimming cost V 0 bases and J 6 bases; bases outside gene matches: 3. The CDR3 has 14 residues. The germline CDR1 and CDR2 sequences are SGHRS and YFSETQ. The CDR3 region has the DNA TGCGCCAGCAGCTTGGAGGGACAGGGAGATGGCTACACCTTC. Translation: CASSLEGQGDGYTF.

This clone occurred a few times. The CDR3 region has the DNA TGTGCCAGCAGCCGGACAGGGCGCAGGGAAAAACTGTTTTTT. Translating gives CASSRTGRREKLFF. The V call is TRBV11-2, the J call TRBJ1-4, with TRBD1 identical over 8 bases. V lost 5 bases and J lost 8; bases outside the gene matches: 7. This CDR3 has 14 amino acids. Germline V CDR1 and CDR2: SGHAT, FQNNGV.

The V gene is TRBV19, the J gene TRBJ2-3, with D perhaps TRBD2 (5 bases). From germline, CDR1 is LNHDA and CDR2 SQIVND (reference sequence). V gave up 6 bases and J gave up 4 bases, with 11 bases separating them. The CDR3 is made up of 13 amino acids. DNA of the CDR3: TGTGCCAGTAGCCCAGGCGGGTCAGATACGCAGTATTTT. Its translation is CASSPGGSDTQYF.